The clone carrying this T cell receptor beta chain came up many times. The data were produced by immunoSEQ multiplex PCR, yet TCRdb's version contains in-frame clones alone and is incomplete. The table lists tens of thousands of clones, roughly 84% of them singletons. This record belongs to a study of blood T cell repertoires in COVID-19. Trimming took 3 bases from V and 7 from J, leaving 7 bases between them. CDR1 is MDHEN, CDR2 SYDVKM, per germline. This CDR3 contains 13 residues. This sequence joins TRBV28 and TRBJ1-6; D may be TRBD1 (5 bases). Sequences were obtained from peripheral blood. This receptor was identified in a woman older than 75 with active or convalescent COVID-19. The CDR3 region has the DNA TGTGCCAGCAGTTTGTACAGGAATTCACCCCTCCACTTT. It is translated as CASSLYRNSPLHF.